This passage covers 21 T cell receptor beta chains from one sample sequenced in a study of shared clonotypes between healthy human individuals. The table came from immunoSEQ multiplex PCR; TCRdb's copy has only in-frame clones and leaves some out. The sample has 850,000 to 1,200,000 clones; roughly 75% are singletons. The source material was memory CD4+ T cells sorted from blood. The sample's subset: CD45RA-negative fraction. These receptors all stem from a man aged 18-30 years in good health.

In this sample, this clone turned up a few times. The chain combines TRBV29-1 with TRBJ1-1; 9 bases match TRBD1. V lost 4 bases, J lost 11 bases, and 5 bases stayed unmatched. CDR3 length equals 11 residues. CDR1 is SQVTM, CDR2 ANQGSEA, per germline. Here the CDR3 reads CSVARDRDAFF. The CDR3 coding sequence is TGCAGCGTTGCTCGGGACAGGGACGCTTTCTTT.

CDR3 residues: CASSQNEGLGSYEQYF. Written as DNA, the CDR3 is TGCGCCAGCAGCCAAAATGAAGGTCTCGGCTCCTACGAGCAGTACTTC. The gene calls are TRBV4-1 and TRBJ2-7, with D uncertain. The germline V and J ends were trimmed by 2 bases and 0 bases, with 14 bases remaining between them. Germline CDR1 reads MGHRA; CDR2 reads YSYEKL. The CDR3 covers 16 residues.

The gene calls are TRBV6-1 and TRBJ2-3, with D maybe TRBD2 (6 bases). Trimming removed 1 base from V and 4 bases from J, with 9 bases in between. CDR3 length equals 14 residues. Germline V gene lookup returns CDR1 MNHNS and CDR2 SASEGT. CDR3 protein: CASSEGGASDTQYF. CDR3 DNA sequence: TGTGCCAGCAGTGAAGGCGGGGCCTCAGATACGCAGTATTTT.

The chain carries TRBV30 and TRBJ1-2, with D perhaps matching TRBD1 (6 bases). Germline V gene data show CDR1 as GTSNPN and CDR2 as SVGIG (reference sequence). CDR3 length equals 21 residues. The ends were cut back, 0 bases at V and 0 bases at J, with 29 bases in the middle. CDR3 protein: CAWSVPGGGWTDNPSNYGYTF. The CDR3 region has the DNA TGTGCCTGGAGTGTACCGGGGGGAGGATGGACAGATAACCCTTCTAACTATGGCTACACCTTC.

This clone came up a few times. The chain carries TRBV11-2 and TRBJ1-4; D is uncertain. The CDR3 loop spans 13 amino acids. Germline lookup yields CDR1 SGHAT and CDR2 FQNNGV. V shed 6 bases and J shed 4 bases, with 9 bases lying between them. CDR3: CASRGVSNEKLFF. Here the CDR3 DNA reads TGTGCCAGCAGAGGAGTTAGTAATGAAAAACTGTTTTTT.

The chain uses TRBV5-1 and TRBJ2-1; 7 nucleotides line up with TRBD1. Germline values: CDR1 SGHRS, CDR2 YFSETQ. There are 15 residues in the CDR3. The V and J ends lost 4 bases and 5 bases, in that order; junction bases with no gene match: 9. The CDR3 protein is CASSVETGSHNEQFF. The CDR3 bases are TGCGCCAGCAGCGTGGAGACAGGGTCCCACAATGAGCAGTTCTTC.

The chain links TRBV2 to TRBJ2-3; 7 positions agree with TRBD2. Trimming cost V 8 bases and J 5 bases; bases outside gene matches: 13. There are 15 residues in the CDR3. The germline CDR1 and CDR2 sequences are SNHLY and FYNNEI. The CDR3 is CASLRQRDRVDTQYF. In nucleotides, the CDR3 is TGTGCCAGCCTCCGTCAGCGGGATAGGGTAGATACGCAGTATTTT. The full variable domain, in which reference TRBV2 and TRBJ2-3 provide the parts outside the CDR3, is EPEVTQTPSHQVTQMGQEVILRCVPISNHLYFYWYRQILGQKVEFLVSFYNNEISEKSEIFDDQFSVERPDGSNFTLKIRSTKLEDSAMYFCASLRQRDRVDTQYFGPGTRLTVL.

The chain joins TRBV15 to TRBJ2-1, with 11 bases matching TRBD2. Germline lookup yields CDR1 LNHNV and CDR2 YYDKDF (reference sequence). The trim removed 9 bases at V and 5 bases at J, leaving 9 bases unmatched. This CDR3 is built from 15 residues. CDR3 sequence: CATGIRLAGNNEQFF. The CDR3 bases are TGTGCCACTGGGATAAGACTAGCGGGAAACAATGAGCAGTTCTTC.

The chain carries TRBV11-2 and TRBJ1-1; D unresolved. This CDR3 comprises 16 residues. With 3 bases removed from V and 0 bases from J, the gap between germline ends came to 14 bases. The germline V gene encodes CDR1 SGHAT and CDR2 FQNNGV. The CDR3 is CASSFPPAGLNTEAFF. CDR3 nucleotides: TGTGCCAGCAGCTTTCCGCCCGCAGGTTTGAACACTGAAGCTTTCTTT.

This chain links TRBV5-1 with TRBJ1-1; D is perhaps TRBD1 (5 bases). Germline CDR1 and CDR2: SGHRS and YFSETQ. This CDR3 is 13 amino acids long. Trimming stripped 3 bases from V and 5 bases from J, with 11 bases between. The CDR3 region is CASSSHGGTEAFF. The CDR3 coding sequence is TGCGCCAGCAGCTCCCACGGGGGGACTGAAGCTTTCTTT.

There are a few counts of this clone. This chain uses TRBV5-4 with TRBJ2-3; TRBD2 aligns across 8 bases. V was clipped by 2 bases and J by 0 bases; unmatched bases: 5. This CDR3 has 16 residues. Germline V gene lookup returns CDR1 SGHNT and CDR2 YYREEE (reference sequence). The CDR3 sequence: CASSFKLAASTDTQYF. For the CDR3, the DNA is TGTGCCAGCAGCTTCAAACTAGCGGCAAGCACAGATACGCAGTATTTT.

The genes are TRBV6-6 and TRBJ1-1; 7 positions agree with TRBD1. Germline trimming cut 7 bases from V and 3 bases from J; bases unmatched to any gene: 14. CDR3 size: 16 residues. Germline lookup yields CDR1 MNHNY and CDR2 SVGAGI (reference sequence). The CDR3 DNA reads TGTGCCAGCACCAGCCCCCCGGGGCAGGGGGACACTGAAGCTTTCTTT. Encoded protein: CASTSPPGQGDTEAFF.

V and J are TRBV5-4 and TRBJ2-7; 7 bases agree with TRBD1. Germline assignment: CDR1 SGHNT and CDR2 YYREEE (reference sequence). This CDR3 contains 15 residues. V was clipped by 2 bases and J by 4 bases; unmatched bases: 9. The CDR3 nucleotides are TGTGCCAGCAGCTTAGGCCGGGACAGAAATTACGAGCAGTACTTC. It yields the protein CASSLGRDRNYEQYF.

The chain uses TRBV25-1 and TRBJ2-5, with TRBD1 as a possible D gene (6 bases). Trimming shortened V by 3 bases and J by 5 bases, and 16 bases separated the two germline ends. The CDR3 sequence is 15 residues long. Germline V lookup: CDR1 MGHDK, CDR2 SYGVNS. Written as DNA, the CDR3 is TGTGCCAGCAGTGACCAGGGGCGGGTTTTCGAGACCCAGTACTTC. Protein product: CASSDQGRVFETQYF.

This clone appeared once. This sequence joins TRBV7-2 and TRBJ2-3, with D possibly TRBD2 on 5 matching bases. Between the trimmed V and J ends, which lost 6 bases and 7 bases, there was a span of 14 bases. The CDR3 runs to 13 residues. Looked up from germline, CDR1 is SGHTA and CDR2 is FQGNSA. CDR3 residues: CASRTTPGNTQYF. CDR3 sequence (DNA): TGTGCCAGCAGAACCACTCCGGGAAATACGCAGTATTTT. Filled out from reference TRBV7-2 and TRBJ2-3, the complete variable domain reads GAGVSQSPSNKVTEKGKDVELRCDPISGHTALYWYRQSLGQGLEFLIYFQGNSAPDKSGLPSDRFSAERTGGSVSTLTIQRTQQEDSAVYLCASRTTPGNTQYFGPGTRLTVL.

The chain employs TRBV7-2 and TRBJ2-3; a weak D match, TRBD2 (7 bases). Deletions cut 6 bases from V and 3 bases from J, with 19 bases between. The CDR3 is 16 amino acids. Germline assignment: CDR1 SGHTA and CDR2 FQGNSA. Here the CDR3 DNA reads TGTGCCAGCAGACAAGCCCTCGGGGGGCGGACAGATACGCAGTATTTT. It is translated as CASRQALGGRTDTQYF.

This clone was counted only a few times. The chain carries TRBV27 and TRBJ1-5; no reliable D call. V lost 6 bases and J 3 bases, leaving 12 bases between the germline ends. The CDR3 is 14 residues long. CDR1 and CDR2 (germline): MNHEY, SMNVEV (reference sequence). The CDR3 nucleotides read TGTGCCAGCAGACGGACGGCCAACAATCAGCCCCAGCATTTT. This translates into CASRRTANNQPQHF.

The rearrangement links TRBV29-1 to TRBJ1-1; D is possibly TRBD1 (6 bases). V gave up 6 bases and J gave up 4 bases, with 12 bases separating them. This CDR3 has 12 residues. In germline, CDR1 is SQVTM, CDR2 ANQGSEA. The CDR3 sequence is CSVQGGRTEAFF. CDR3 in DNA: TGCAGCGTACAGGGAGGTCGCACTGAAGCTTTCTTT.

The chain carries TRBV5-1 and TRBJ2-1, with D possibly being TRBD1 (5 bases). There are 16 residues in the CDR3. V gave up 3 bases and J gave up 9 bases, with 22 bases separating them. Germline assignment: CDR1 SGHRS and CDR2 YFSETQ. This CDR3 is CASSSQTGTLGGEQFF. DNA for the CDR3: TGCGCCAGCAGCTCCCAAACAGGTACTTTAGGCGGTGAGCAGTTCTTC.

The chain joins TRBV7-6 to TRBJ2-5; 12 bases align to TRBD1. Looked up from germline, CDR1 is SGHVS and CDR2 is FNYEAQ. With 6 bases clipped from V and 4 bases from J, the junction kept 6 bases outside the gene matches. The CDR3 runs 15 residues. CDR3 sequence reads: CASSTGTGGGETQYF. CDR3 bases: TGTGCCAGCAGTACTGGGACAGGGGGCGGAGAGACCCAGTACTTC.

The chain links TRBV18 to TRBJ2-2; D unresolved. This CDR3 is 12 amino acids long. The germline V and J ends were trimmed by 5 bases and 2 bases, with 3 bases remaining between them. Germline values: CDR1 KGHSH, CDR2 LQKENI. Written as DNA, the CDR3 is TGTGCCAGCTCATCTAACACCGGGGAGCTGTTTTTT. Amino acids: CASSSNTGELFF.